This T cell receptor (beta chain) was sequenced for a study of PD-L1 blockade in urothelial cancer. Study context: The authors examined blood 3 weeks (second dose) and 6 weeks after treatment start. A median of approximately 140,000 T cells was found in the blood samples. Study findings and constraints: For durable-benefit patients, tumor-associated blood clones expanded more at 3 weeks.

Some clones are missing from TCRdb's copy, which holds only in-frame ones; the method was immunoSEQ multiplex PCR. The table records about 130,000 clones, less than 85% of them present only once. V was pared by 5 bases and J by 8 bases, with 3 bases of the junction left unmatched. Germline CDR1 GTSNPN, CDR2 SVGIG (reference sequence). This CDR3 is built from 13 residues. This clone has only a few counts. Its antigen is unidentified. The same CDR3 also results from other DNA sequences found in this sample. Time point indicated: pretreatment peripheral blood. This clonotype originated in a man aged 45-65 years with urothelial cancer. This chain joins TRBV30 and TRBJ1-6, with 10 nucleotides matching TRBD1. Here the sequenced sample was PBMCs, taken around atezolizumab (anti-PD-L1) treatment. The CDR3 DNA is TGTGCCTGGGCGGGGACAGGGGATTCACCCCTCCACTTT. Its translation: CAWAGTGDSPLHF.